This passage covers 32 T cell receptor beta chains from one sample sequenced in a study of molecular identifiers for immune sequencing clone quantification. One entry per CDR3 protein, called by TCRdb with MiXCR from the PCR reads. The sample consists of hundreds of thousands of distinct CDR3 sequences, 15% to 20% of them appearing once. Sequenced input: naive CD8+ T cells from blood, with Jurkat cell RNA spiked in. Specified subset: FACS-sorted CD8+CD4-CCR7+CD45RA+ naive T cells. The receptors come from a human donor in good health. Some libraries in this study had Jurkat cell RNA spiked in.

This clonotype was recorded at least ten times. V gene TRBV4-1 combines with J gene TRBJ2-1; a possible D gene is TRBD1 (6 bases). Germline values: CDR1 MGHRA, CDR2 YSYEKL. The V and J ends lost 4 bases and 8 bases respectively, with 12 bases between them. The CDR3 consists of 13 residues. This CDR3 is CASSRRGSDEQFF. CDR3 DNA sequence: TGCGCCAGCAGCCGCAGGGGTTCAGATGAGCAGTTCTTC.

This clonotype was observed a handful of times. The chain carries TRBV3-1 and TRBJ2-7; maybe TRBD2 (6 bases). CDR3 length: 18 residues. Germline V gene data show CDR1 as LGHDT and CDR2 as YNNKEL (reference sequence). Trimming removed 0 bases at V and 4 bases at J, with 22 bases between. The CDR3 loop is CASSQESSAAGLIYEQYF. The CDR3 coding sequence is TGTGCCAGCAGCCAAGAGAGCAGTGCAGCGGGTTTAATATACGAGCAGTACTTC.

This clonotype was recorded many times. The J gene is TRBJ1-2, the V gene TRBV4-3; D not resolved. The length of the CDR3 is 13 residues. Trimming took 0 bases from V and 4 from J, leaving 6 bases between them. CDR1 and CDR2 from the germline V gene are LGHNA and YSLEER. The CDR3: CASSQERSYGYTF. The CDR3 DNA reads as TGCGCCAGCAGCCAAGAAAGGTCCTATGGCTACACCTTC.

This clonotype was seen at least ten times. The J gene is TRBJ2-3, the V gene TRBV7-2; 9 bases fit TRBD1. This CDR3 region has 16 residues. V lost 4 bases, J lost 3 bases, and 8 bases stayed unmatched. Germline V gives CDR1 SGHTA, CDR2 FQGNSA. The CDR3 sequence is CASSYDRGFLTDTQYF. The CDR3 DNA reads TGTGCCAGCAGCTACGACAGGGGGTTCTTGACAGATACGCAGTATTTT.

This clonotype was detected once. This may be a read error, as it is one base from a much larger clone. The chain employs TRBV6-5 and TRBJ2-7; possible D gene TRBD2, 5 bases. The CDR3 runs 12 residues. Trimming removed 6 bases from V and 5 bases from J, with 11 bases in between. Germline CDR1 and CDR2: MNHEY and SVGAGI. Here the CDR3 reads CASRPTGDEQYF. CDR3 DNA sequence: TGTGCCAGCAGACCCACCGGGGACGAGCAGTACTTC.

The rearrangement joins TRBV27 to TRBJ1-1; weak D call: TRBD1 (6 bases). The length of the CDR3 is 17 residues. Germline CDR1 MNHEY, CDR2 SMNVEV (reference sequence). Trimming removed 2 bases from V and 2 bases from J, with 18 bases in between. The CDR3 coding sequence is TGTGCCAGCAGTTTAACGCCAGGGGTGGTTTTTAACACTGAAGCTTTCTTT. This gives the protein CASSLTPGVVFNTEAFF.

This clonotype has at least ten counts. The chain recombines TRBV18 with TRBJ1-1; D uncertain. The V end was cut by 3 bases, the J end by 3 bases, with 11 bases between. The CDR3 consists of 14 residues. The V gene's germline CDR1 is KGHSH and CDR2 LQKENI. CDR3 loop: CASSPRYGDTEAFF. CDR3 nucleotide sequence: TGTGCCAGCTCACCGCGTTATGGGGACACTGAAGCTTTCTTT. The whole variable domain, remainder taken from reference TRBV18 and TRBJ1-1, is NAGVMQNPRHLVRRRGQEARLRCSPMKGHSHVYWYRQLPEEGLKFMVYLQKENIIDESGMPKERFSAEFPKEGPSILRIQQVVRGDSAAYFCASSPRYGDTEAFFGQGTRLTVV.

The sample holds many counts of this clonotype. V usage is TRBV9 and J usage is TRBJ1-1; no reliable D call. The CDR3 sequence is 17 residues long. Germline CDR1 SGDLS, CDR2 YYNGEE. V shed 2 bases and J shed 1 base, with 18 bases lying between them. The CDR3 region is CASSVGSGIYTNTEAFF. For the CDR3, the DNA is TGTGCCAGCAGCGTTGGATCTGGGATTTATACGAACACTGAAGCTTTCTTT.

This clonotype was found a few times. The chain employs TRBV5-1 and TRBJ2-2, with 7 bases identical to TRBD2. The V gene end was trimmed by 4 bases and the J gene end by 4 bases; junction bases not matched to a gene: 7. Looked up from germline, CDR1 is SGHRS and CDR2 is YFSETQ. The CDR3 has 15 amino acids. The CDR3 spells CASSELGGSTGELFF. CDR3 bases: TGCGCCAGCAGCGAACTCGGGGGGAGCACCGGGGAGCTGTTTTTT.

This clonotype showed up many times. The J gene is TRBJ2-1, the V gene TRBV27; 10 bases align to TRBD2. Germline loops: CDR1 MNHEY, CDR2 SMNVEV (reference sequence). The CDR3 runs 16 residues. V lost 5 bases, J lost 8 bases, and 12 bases stayed unmatched. CDR3 sequence: CASSPVDSGRPDEQFF. The CDR3 DNA reads as TGTGCCAGCAGTCCCGTGGATAGCGGGAGGCCCGATGAGCAGTTCTTC.

The J gene is TRBJ2-5, the V gene TRBV19; D not certain. V gave up 2 bases and J gave up 5 bases, with 12 bases separating them. The CDR3 sequence is 14 residues long. Looked up from germline, CDR1 is LNHDA and CDR2 is SQIVND (reference sequence). The chain's CDR3 is CASSIKHALETQYF. The CDR3 nucleotides read TGTGCCAGTAGTATAAAACATGCCTTGGAGACCCAGTACTTC.

This clonotype was counted many times. The CDR3 spells CASSRGTYNEQFF. For the CDR3, the DNA is TGTGCCAGCAGCCGTGGAACCTACAATGAGCAGTTCTTC. The chain links TRBV11-2 to TRBJ2-1; D remains unclear. The CDR3 loop spans 13 amino acids. Deletions cut 5 bases from V and 2 bases from J, with 7 bases between. Germline V lookup: CDR1 SGHAT, CDR2 FQNNGV.

The chain combines TRBV7-9 with TRBJ2-5; the D call may be TRBD1 or TRBD2 (5 bases each). Trimming stripped 0 bases from V and 5 bases from J, with 10 bases between. Germline loops: CDR1 SEHNR, CDR2 FQNEAQ (reference sequence). CDR3 length: 14 amino acids. CDR3 in amino acids: CASSLAVGEETQYF. The CDR3 DNA sequence: TGTGCCAGCAGCTTAGCAGTGGGGGAGGAGACCCAGTACTTC.

This clonotype was observed many times. The V call is TRBV12-3 or TRBV12-4, the J call TRBJ2-3; D remains unclear. Trimming left V 1 base short and J 5 bases short, with 7 bases between. The CDR3 spans 13 residues. In nucleotides, the CDR3 is TGTGCCAGCAGTTTAGTTAGGGTAGATACGCAGTATTTT. This sequence encodes CASSLVRVDTQYF.

This clonotype was seen at least ten times. This chain links TRBV29-1 with TRBJ1-2; D is unclear. Trimming shortened V by 0 bases and J by 0 bases, and 5 bases separated the two germline ends. CDR3 length: 13 amino acids. CDR1 and CDR2 (germline): SQVTM, ANQGSEA. CDR3 protein: CSVEDNTNYGYTF. CDR3 bases: TGCAGCGTTGAAGATAACACTAACTATGGCTACACCTTC.

The chain uses TRBV19 and TRBJ2-7; 12 nucleotides line up with TRBD1. The ends lost 5 bases at V and 6 bases at J; junction bases unmatched: 8. The germline V gene encodes CDR1 LNHDA and CDR2 SQIVND (reference sequence). The length of the CDR3 is 15 residues. This chain's CDR3 is CASSFSGQGASEQYF. CDR3 bases: TGTGCCAGTAGTTTCTCGGGACAGGGGGCAAGCGAGCAGTACTTC.

At least ten counts were recorded for this clonotype. The chain couples TRBV7-8 to TRBJ2-1; D call uncertain. Germline V lookup: CDR1 SGHVS, CDR2 FQNEAQ. The CDR3 spans 16 residues. Between the trimmed V and J ends, which lost 3 bases and 5 bases, there was a span of 17 bases. The CDR3 DNA follows: TGTGCCAGCAGCTTCTTGGCCGGGCGCGCGGACAATGAGCAGTTCTTC. It codes for CASSFLAGRADNEQFF.

This clonotype was counted at least ten times. V usage is TRBV11-2 and J usage is TRBJ1-5; D call uncertain. This CDR3 contains 13 residues. Trimming cost V 5 bases and J 5 bases, with 10 bases left between them. Per the germline V gene, CDR1 is SGHAT and CDR2 is FQNNGV. The CDR3 nucleotides read TGTGCCAGCAGCAAAGTACCAGATCAGCCCCAGCATTTT. Its translation: CASSKVPDQPQHF.

Concerning this clonotype: This may stem from a read error, because a much larger clone lies one nucleotide away. Because the CDR3 is missing its conserved closing phenylalanine or tryptophan, this is likely a read error. The rearrangement links TRBV7-6 to TRBJ2-1, with D tentatively TRBD2 (5 bases). V shed 2 bases and J shed 10 bases, with 12 bases lying between them. The CDR3 sequence is 13 residues long. Germline CDR1 is SGHVS and CDR2 is FNYEAQ. CDR3 region: CASSLTRSMEQFL. Written as DNA, the CDR3 is TGTGCCAGCAGCTTAACTAGGAGCATGGAGCAGTTCCTC.

This clonotype was found a few times. For the CDR3, the DNA is TGTGCCAGCAGTAACGTGAACACCGGGGAGCTGTTTTTT. Translation gives CASSNVNTGELFF. The chain carries TRBV6-5 and TRBJ2-2; D uncertain. The V and J ends lost 5 bases and 1 base respectively, with 5 bases between them. Germline-derived CDR1 and CDR2 are MNHEY and SVGAGI. This CDR3 has 13 residues.

The chain uses TRBV11-2 and TRBJ2-1; D might be TRBD1 (5 bases). Germline CDR1 and CDR2: SGHAT and FQNNGV. The CDR3 spans 14 residues. V lost 5 bases to trimming and J lost 8 bases, with 16 bases between them. The DNA of the CDR3 is TGTGCCAGCAGCCCGTTGCTCCGACAGCATGAGCAGTTCTTC. It translates to CASSPLLRQHEQFF.

The rearrangement joins TRBV6-1 to TRBJ2-7, with D uncertain. Germline CDR1 is MNHNS and CDR2 is SASEGT. The CDR3 length is 15 residues. Trimming took off 1 base at V and 0 bases at J, with 10 bases between the two ends. The CDR3 protein is CASSEDLLSSYEQYF. CDR3 DNA sequence: TGTGCCAGCAGTGAAGATTTATTGAGCTCCTACGAGCAGTACTTC.

This clonotype was detected a few times. Sequence at one end of the junction differs from germline and may be a read error. The chain joins TRBV7-7 to TRBJ2-5; tentative D call: TRBD1 (6 bases). The CDR3 sequence is 16 residues long. The germline gives CDR1 SSHAT, CDR2 FNYEAQ (reference sequence). DNA for the CDR3: TGTGCTAGCAGCCCTAACAGGGAAGAGTACCAAGAGACCCAGTACTTC. This encodes CASSPNREEYQETQYF.

This clonotype has a count of ten or more. The chain joins TRBV24-1 to TRBJ2-2; D might be TRBD1 or TRBD2, each matching 5 bases. Germline values: CDR1 KGHDR, CDR2 SFDVKD. V lost 1 base and J lost 7, with 9 bases in between. CDR3 size: 14 residues. CDR3 amino acids: CATSDFGGNGELFF. The CDR3 DNA reads TGTGCCACCAGTGATTTTGGGGGTAACGGGGAGCTGTTTTTT.

A note on this clonotype: A read error is possible here, since a much larger clone lies one base away. This CDR3 fails to terminate in the conserved phenylalanine or tryptophan, so it likely reflects a read error. The chain carries TRBV5-1 and TRBJ2-7; weak D call: TRBD2 (7 bases). Per germline, CDR1 SGHRS and CDR2 YFSETQ. This CDR3 is 16 amino acids long. Trimming pared 0 bases from V and 3 bases from J, leaving 16 bases between. CDR3 sequence: CASSLGWGASGYEQYL. CDR3 coding DNA: TGCGCCAGCAGCTTGGGTTGGGGGGCTAGCGGCTACGAGCAGTACCTC.

Comment on this clonotype: The junction departs from the called germline gene at one end, perhaps through a read error. V gene TRBV9 combines with J gene TRBJ2-7, with TRBD2 matching 11 bases. The CDR3 has 15 residues. The germline V gene encodes CDR1 SGDLS and CDR2 YYNGEE. The CDR3 sequence is CASSVSLAGVGEQCF. The CDR3 region has the DNA TGTGCCAGCAGCGTATCACTAGCGGGAGTGGGCGAGCAGTGCTTC.

This clonotype was counted between two and nine times. This sequence joins TRBV7-3 and TRBJ2-2; D possibly corresponds to TRBD2 (6 bases). Per germline, CDR1 SGHTA and CDR2 FQGTGA. Trimming stripped 4 bases from V and 7 bases from J, with 16 bases between. This CDR3 comprises 15 residues. CDR3 region: CASSSRAGSIGELFF. In DNA, the CDR3 is TGTGCCAGCAGCTCACGGGCGGGATCGATCGGGGAGCTGTTTTTT.

The rearrangement links TRBV27 to TRBJ2-2; 8 nucleotides line up with TRBD1. There are 14 residues in the CDR3. The junction had 7 bases not matched to a gene; V was cut back by 6 bases and J by 7 bases. Germline V gene data show CDR1 as MNHEY and CDR2 as SMNVEV (reference sequence). CDR3 sequence reads: CASRTGQGGGELFF. The CDR3, as DNA: TGTGCCAGCAGAACCGGACAGGGCGGCGGGGAGCTGTTTTTT.

This clonotype was detected ten times or more. This chain uses TRBV12-1 with TRBJ2-6; TRBD2 was called by the table and not checked on the DNA. TRBV12-1 is designated a pseudogene. CDR3 length: 20 amino acids. The CDR3 region is CASSQRSRLAGRSGANVLTF. The DNA for the CDR3 is TGTGCCAGCAGCCAACGTTCCCGACTAGCGGGCCGCTCTGGGGCCAACGTCCTGACTTTC.

In this sample, this clonotype turned up a few times. The chain joins TRBV4-3 to TRBJ2-1; 7 bases line up with TRBD2. In germline, CDR1 is LGHNA, CDR2 YSLEER. This CDR3 contains 15 residues. V trimming: 1 base; J trimming: 6 bases; junction bases outside the gene matches: 6. As DNA, the CDR3 is TGCGCCAGCAGCCAAGCCCAGCGGGACCGCAATGAGCAGTTCTTC. Translated, it gives CASSQAQRDRNEQFF.

Regarding this clonotype: A much larger clonotype is one base distant, so this may be a read error. As the CDR3 is not closed by the conserved phenylalanine or tryptophan, this likely results from a read error. V and J are TRBV2 and TRBJ1-1; no definite D call. With 3 bases removed from V and 5 bases from J, the gap between germline ends came to 10 bases. The V gene's germline CDR1 is SNHLY and CDR2 FYNNEI. The CDR3 has 13 residues. The CDR3 DNA reads TGTGCCAGCAGTGAGGGGTCGGGGACTGAAGCTTTCTCT. It yields the protein CASSEGSGTEAFS.

The chain recombines TRBV2 with TRBJ2-7; D is unresolved. V lost 2 bases and J lost 0, with 8 bases in between. The CDR3 is 14 residues long. Germline V lookup: CDR1 SNHLY, CDR2 FYNNEI. The CDR3 sequence is CASSESLISYEQYF. As DNA, the CDR3 is TGTGCCAGCAGTGAAAGTCTGATCTCCTACGAGCAGTACTTC.